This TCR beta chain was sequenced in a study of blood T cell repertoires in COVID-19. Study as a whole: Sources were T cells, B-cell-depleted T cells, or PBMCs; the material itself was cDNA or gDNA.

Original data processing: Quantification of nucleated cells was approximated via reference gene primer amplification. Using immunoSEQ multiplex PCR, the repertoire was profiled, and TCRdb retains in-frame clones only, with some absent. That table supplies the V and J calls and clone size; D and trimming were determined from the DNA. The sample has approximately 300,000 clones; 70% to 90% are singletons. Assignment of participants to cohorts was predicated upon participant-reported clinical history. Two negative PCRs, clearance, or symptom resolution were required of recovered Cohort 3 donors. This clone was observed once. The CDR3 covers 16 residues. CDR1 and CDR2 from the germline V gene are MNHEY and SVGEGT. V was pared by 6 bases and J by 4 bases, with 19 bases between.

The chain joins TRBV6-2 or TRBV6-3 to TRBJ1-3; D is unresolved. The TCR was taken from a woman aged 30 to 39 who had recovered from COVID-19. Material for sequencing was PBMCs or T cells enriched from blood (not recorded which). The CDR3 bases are TGTGCCAGCAGCCCTGCCGGGGATTGGGCCGGAAACACCATATATTTT. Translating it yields CASSPAGDWAGNTIYF.